The 8 T cell receptor beta chains reported below all come from one sample, sequenced in a study of shared clonotypes between healthy human individuals. TCRdb's copy holds only in-frame clones and misses some; the assay was immunoSEQ multiplex PCR. The top ten hold over 1.3% of the sample, which has roughly 1,100,000 clones, about 75% seen once. Input material: memory CD4+ T cells sorted from blood. Indicated subset: CD45RA-negative fraction. These receptors came from a man aged 18 to 29 in good health.

V gene TRBV5-1 combines with J gene TRBJ2-1; D possibly uses TRBD1 or TRBD2 (5 bases each). The V end was cut by 9 bases, the J end by 5 bases, with 21 bases between. Germline V gene sequence: CDR1 SGHRS, CDR2 YFSETQ. CDR3 length: 15 amino acids. The CDR3 loop reads CATSRGLQEDNEQFF. As DNA, the CDR3 is TGCGCCACTTCAAGGGGTTTACAGGAGGACAATGAGCAGTTCTTC.

The chain recombines TRBV4-2 with TRBJ2-2; no definite D call. Germline CDR1 is LGHNA and CDR2 is YNFKEQ. V was clipped by 0 bases and J by 1 base, with 6 bases between them. The CDR3 consists of 15 residues. The CDR3 sequence: CASSQDAVNTGELFF. The CDR3 DNA is TGTGCCAGCAGCCAAGATGCTGTGAACACCGGGGAGCTGTTTTTT.

The chain has TRBV11-2 and TRBJ2-1; possibly TRBD1 for D (6 bases). The V and J ends lost 0 bases and 13 bases respectively, with 10 bases between them. CDR1 is SGHAT, CDR2 FQNNGV, per germline. The CDR3 has 12 amino acids. The CDR3 DNA sequence: TGTGCCAGCAGCTTAGAAAGGGACAATCAGTTCTTC. Protein product: CASSLERDNQFF.

V gene TRBV6-1 combines with J gene TRBJ1-5, with 7 bases aligning to TRBD1. V trimming: 11 bases; J trimming: 3 bases; junction bases outside the gene matches: 7. Germline V gene sequence: CDR1 MNHNS, CDR2 SASEGT. The CDR3 is made up of 13 amino acids. CDR3 loop: CAVQGGPNQPQHF. DNA for the CDR3: TGTGCCGTTCAGGGGGGTCCCAATCAGCCCCAGCATTTT.

The chain recombines TRBV11-3 with TRBJ2-2; no clear D. CDR1 is SGHNT, CDR2 YENEEA, per germline. V was cut by 5 bases and J by 6 bases, with 10 bases left in between. The CDR3 spans 13 residues. The CDR3 loop is CASSQIRAGELFF. The CDR3 DNA reads TGTGCCAGCAGCCAGATACGAGCCGGGGAGCTGTTTTTT.

The CDR3: CASRWDRRLGEQYF. The CDR3, as DNA: TGTGCCAGCAGATGGGACAGGCGCCTTGGGGAGCAGTACTTC. J is TRBJ2-7 and V is TRBV7-2, with 8 bases matching TRBD1. The CDR3 is 14 residues long. Trimming took 6 bases from V and 7 from J; bases not matched to a gene: 11. Germline CDR1 SGHTA, CDR2 FQGNSA.

The chain couples TRBV5-4 to TRBJ1-2; TRBD1 agrees at 7 bases. This CDR3 region has 16 residues. In germline, CDR1 is SGHNT, CDR2 YYREEE (reference sequence). Trimming cost V 4 bases and J 5 bases; bases outside gene matches: 14. This chain's CDR3 is CASSQGGQSQNYGYTF. The CDR3 DNA reads TGTGCCAGCAGCCAAGGGGGACAGAGTCAGAATTATGGCTACACCTTC.

This clone appeared many times. The chain has TRBV7-9 and TRBJ2-5; tentative D call: TRBD2 (5 bases). The V gene's germline CDR1 is SEHNR and CDR2 FQNEAQ (reference sequence). This CDR3 spans 15 amino acids. The V gene lost 1 base and the J gene lost 4 bases, with 13 bases spanning the gap. The CDR3 sequence is CASSLVVLGLETQYF. CDR3 coding DNA: TGTGCCAGCAGCTTAGTGGTACTAGGCCTAGAGACCCAGTACTTC.